These T cell receptor beta chains were read from a single sample in a study of pediatric ulcerative colitis. Clones were sequenced by immunoSEQ multiplex PCR, and TCRdb holds only the in-frame ones, with some missing. This table holds 32,000 or so clones, roughly 86% found once. The sequenced material came from blood. These receptors were collected from a boy between 10 and 17 years old with severe ulcerative colitis. The CDR3 runs from the conserved cysteine through the conserved F or W. Each record gives: J gene, clone size, D gene, V gene, CDR3 protein, CDR3 DNA. D genes are given only for firm matches. Where a row states a size, it is once, few, many or the class of an expanded clone; other rows omit it.

J: TRBJ2-2
size: NA
D: NA
V: TRBV4-1
CDR3: CASSQGSAAGPGELFF
DNA: TGCGCCAGCAGCCAAGGATCGGCGGCAGGGCCCGGGGAGCTGTTTTTT

J: TRBJ2-5
size: NA
D: TRBD1
V: TRBV6-5
CDR3: CASSSDRGREQYF
DNA: TGTGCCAGCAGTTCCGACAGGGGGCGAGAGCAGTACTTC

J: TRBJ2-5
size: NA
D: TRBD2
V: TRBV30
CDR3: CAWARRTRETQYF
DNA: TGTGCCTGGGCCCGACGGACTAGAGAGACCCAGTACTTC

J: TRBJ1-5
size: NA
D: NA
V: TRBV5-1
CDR3: CASSLGGIDQPQHF
DNA: TGCGCCAGCAGCTTGGGCGGGATCGACCAGCCCCAGCATTTT

J: TRBJ2-3
size: once
D: TRBD2
V: TRBV7-6
CDR3: CASSLSGGAYDTQYF
DNA: TGTGCCAGCAGCTTAAGCGGGGGGGCCTATGATACGCAGTATTTT

J: TRBJ2-7
size: NA
D: TRBD1
V: TRBV4-1
CDR3: CASSQLGQGRAEQYF
DNA: TGCGCCAGCAGCCAACTCGGACAGGGACGGGCCGAGCAGTACTTC

J: TRBJ1-1
size: NA
D: TRBD1
V: TRBV27
CDR3: CASSPLTGALNTEAFF
DNA: TGTGCCAGCAGTCCCTTGACAGGGGCACTGAACACTGAAGCTTTCTTT

J: TRBJ2-1
size: NA
D: TRBD2
V: TRBV19
CDR3: CASSPRTSGANEQFF
DNA: TGTGCCAGTAGTCCCCGGACTAGCGGGGCAAATGAGCAGTTCTTC

J: TRBJ1-2
size: NA
D: NA
V: TRBV19
CDR3: CASSNGGADYGYTF
DNA: TGTGCCAGTAGTAATGGGGGTGCGGACTATGGCTACACCTTC

J: TRBJ2-6
size: NA
D: NA
V: TRBV7-2
CDR3: CASSLEAVSGANVLTF
DNA: TGTGCCAGCAGCTTAGAGGCAGTCTCTGGGGCCAACGTCCTGACTTTC

J: TRBJ1-2
size: once
D: TRBD1
V: TRBV2
CDR3: CASILQGAYGGYTF
DNA: TGTGCCAGCATCTTACAGGGGGCGTATGGTGGCTACACCTTC

J: TRBJ2-5
size: NA
D: NA
V: TRBV7-7
CDR3: CASSRLGLAQETQYF
DNA: TGTGCTAGCAGTCGATTGGGGCTAGCTCAAGAGACCCAGTACTTC

J: TRBJ1-6
size: NA
D: NA
V: TRBV14
CDR3: CASRSTSRISPLHF
DNA: TGTGCCAGCAGAAGTACTTCCCGCATTTCACCCCTCCACTTT

J: TRBJ1-6
size: NA
D: NA
V: TRBV4-1
CDR3: CASSHLQSGPDSPLHF
DNA: TGCGCCAGCAGCCACCTACAATCAGGGCCGGATTCACCCCTCCACTTT

J: TRBJ2-7
size: NA
D: NA
V: TRBV2
CDR3: CASTAYEGIYEQYF
DNA: TGTGCCAGCACCGCGTACGAGGGAATCTACGAGCAGTACTTC

J: TRBJ2-1
size: NA
D: TRBD1
V: TRBV5-1
CDR3: CASSPSGQGINEQFF
DNA: TGCGCCAGCAGCCCGTCTGGACAGGGGATCAATGAGCAGTTCTTC

J: TRBJ1-3
size: NA
D: NA
V: TRBV30
CDR3: CAWRHSSGNTIYF
DNA: TGTGCCTGGAGACATTCCTCTGGAAACACCATATATTTT

J: TRBJ1-4
size: NA
D: NA
V: TRBV5-1
CDR3: CASSPQGPNEKLFF
DNA: TGCGCCAGCAGCCCGCAGGGCCCAAATGAAAAACTGTTTTTT

J: TRBJ1-6
size: NA
D: TRBD1
V: TRBV19
CDR3: CASSIGTGVSPLHF
DNA: TGTGCCAGTAGTATCGGGACAGGGGTCTCACCCCTCCACTTT

J: TRBJ2-1
size: once
D: TRBD2
V: TRBV5-1
CDR3: CASMGLENYNEQFF
DNA: TGCGCCAGCATGGGACTAGAAAACTACAATGAGCAGTTCTTC

J: TRBJ1-2
size: NA
D: TRBD1
V: TRBV5-1
CDR3: CASSLGDRVAGYTF
DNA: TGCGCCAGCAGCTTGGGCGACAGGGTGGCTGGCTACACCTTC

J: TRBJ1-4
size: NA
D: TRBD1
V: TRBV30
CDR3: CAWSPGQATNEKLFF
DNA: TGTGCCTGGAGTCCCGGACAGGCAACTAATGAAAAACTGTTTTTT

J: TRBJ1-6
size: NA
D: TRBD1
V: TRBV5-1
CDR3: CASSETPGQGYNSPLHF
DNA: TGCGCCAGCAGCGAAACTCCGGGACAGGGATATAATTCACCCCTCCACTTT

J: TRBJ1-1
size: once
D: NA
V: TRBV18
CDR3: CASSLQGGKDTEAFF
DNA: TGTGCCAGCTCACTACAGGGAGGTAAGGACACTGAAGCTTTCTTT

J: TRBJ1-1
size: NA
D: TRBD1
V: TRBV10-1
CDR3: CAKINRGNTEAFF
DNA: TGCGCCAAGATAAACAGGGGGAACACTGAAGCTTTCTTT

J: TRBJ2-5
size: NA
D: NA
V: TRBV6-6
CDR3: CASSPKLETQYF
DNA: TGTGCCAGCAGCCCAAAATTAGAGACCCAGTACTTC

J: TRBJ2-7
size: NA
D: TRBD1
V: TRBV28
CDR3: CASTQGGTGAYEQYF
DNA: TGTGCCAGCACCCAGGGGGGGACAGGGGCCTACGAGCAGTACTTC

J: TRBJ2-1
size: NA
D: NA
V: TRBV5-4
CDR3: CASSLKTDPYNEQFF
DNA: TGTGCCAGCAGCTTGAAAACAGACCCCTACAATGAGCAGTTCTTC

J: TRBJ1-3
size: NA
D: NA
V: TRBV11-1
CDR3: CASSQGILSGNTIYF
DNA: TGTGCCAGCAGCCAGGGAATACTCTCTGGAAACACCATATATTTT

J: TRBJ2-7
size: few
D: TRBD1
V: TRBV6-4
CDR3: CASTEGTGSYEQYF
DNA: TGTGCCAGCACTGAAGGGACAGGGTCCTACGAGCAGTACTTC

J: TRBJ2-7
size: NA
D: NA
V: TRBV28
CDR3: CASSLLGSANEQYF
DNA: TGTGCCAGCAGTTTATTGGGGTCGGCAAACGAGCAGTACTTC

J: TRBJ1-5
size: NA
D: TRBD1
V: TRBV19
CDR3: CASSTTTGGFRQPQHF
DNA: TGTGCCAGTAGTACAACGACAGGGGGGTTTCGTCAGCCCCAGCATTTT

J: TRBJ2-7
size: NA
D: NA
V: TRBV14
CDR3: CASSQGIGRGGYEQYF
DNA: TGTGCCAGCAGCCAAGGTATAGGCAGGGGAGGCTACGAGCAGTACTTC

J: TRBJ2-7
size: NA
D: NA
V: TRBV6-5
CDR3: CASSVMRYEQYF
DNA: TGTGCCAGCAGTGTAATGCGGTACGAGCAGTACTTC

J: TRBJ2-7
size: NA
D: TRBD2
V: TRBV18
CDR3: CASSELARYEQYF
DNA: TGTGCCAGCTCAGAACTAGCGAGGTACGAGCAGTACTTC

J: TRBJ1-1
size: NA
D: NA
V: TRBV7-2
CDR3: CASSLYTEAFF
DNA: TGTGCCAGCAGCTTATACACTGAAGCTTTCTTT

J: TRBJ1-1
size: NA
D: NA
V: TRBV5-1
CDR3: CASSAGTGWSEAFF
DNA: TGCGCCAGCAGCGCGGGGACCGGGTGGTCTGAAGCTTTCTTT

J: TRBJ2-1
size: NA
D: NA
V: TRBV7-6
CDR3: CASSLGSSYNEQFF
DNA: TGTGCCAGCAGCTTAGGCAGCTCCTACAATGAGCAGTTCTTC

J: TRBJ1-5
size: NA
D: NA
V: TRBV6-1
CDR3: CATGQPQHF
DNA: TGTGCCACCGGACAGCCCCAGCATTTT

J: TRBJ1-3
size: NA
D: NA
V: TRBV30
CDR3: CAWGGNTIYF
DNA: TGTGCCTGGGGTGGAAACACCATATATTTT

J: TRBJ2-2
size: NA
D: NA
V: TRBV7-2
CDR3: CASSAQGSVTGELFF
DNA: TGTGCCAGCAGCGCTCAGGGGTCGGTCACCGGGGAGCTGTTTTTT

J: TRBJ1-4
size: NA
D: NA
V: TRBV2
CDR3: CASRRGGVGTYEKLFF
DNA: TGTGCCAGCAGGAGGGGCGGGGTCGGTACTTATGAAAAACTGTTTTTT

J: TRBJ2-7
size: NA
D: NA
V: TRBV7-2
CDR3: CASSTTGNPNYEQYF
DNA: TGTGCCAGCAGCACCACCGGGAACCCTAACTACGAGCAGTACTTC

J: TRBJ1-6
size: NA
D: NA
V: TRBV7-8
CDR3: CASSSLIYGVNSPLHF
DNA: TGTGCCAGCAGCTCATTAATTTACGGAGTTAATTCACCCCTCCACTTT

J: TRBJ1-2
size: NA
D: NA
V: TRBV6-5
CDR3: CASSEGNRGGYTF
DNA: TGTGCCAGCAGCGAGGGGAATCGGGGCGGCTACACCTTC

J: TRBJ2-2
size: NA
D: TRBD2
V: TRBV4-1
CDR3: CASSGRLAEGTGELFF
DNA: TGCGCCAGCAGCGGTCGACTAGCAGAAGGCACCGGGGAGCTGTTTTTT

J: TRBJ1-1
size: NA
D: NA
V: TRBV13
CDR3: CASSHLSVLGGEWTEAFF
DNA: TGTGCCAGCAGCCATCTCTCGGTCTTGGGGGGAGAATGGACTGAAGCTTTCTTT

J: TRBJ2-7
size: once
D: NA
V: TRBV19
CDR3: CASSFRGNAYEQYF
DNA: TGTGCCAGTAGTTTCCGGGGGAATGCGTACGAGCAGTACTTC

J: TRBJ1-6
size: NA
D: NA
V: TRBV6-5
CDR3: CASSYGGSGSPLHF
DNA: TGTGCCAGCAGTTATGGGGGGTCAGGTTCACCCCTCCACTTT

J: TRBJ2-2
size: NA
D: NA
V: TRBV18
CDR3: CASSPGFSNTGELFF
DNA: TGTGCCAGCTCCCCGGGTTTCTCGAACACCGGGGAGCTGTTTTTT

J: TRBJ1-5
size: NA
D: NA
V: TRBV7-9
CDR3: CASSPQGVGNQPQHF
DNA: TGTGCCAGCAGCCCCCAAGGGGTTGGCAATCAGCCCCAGCATTTT

J: TRBJ2-5
size: few
D: TRBD2
V: TRBV27
CDR3: CASSFHPSGGGETQYF
DNA: TGTGCCAGCAGTTTCCACCCCAGCGGGGGGGGTGAGACCCAGTACTTC